This T cell receptor (beta chain) was captured in a study of cytomegalovirus exposure and HLA in healthy donors. Study conclusions and caveats: By HLA locus, TCR association rates varied in a later analysis, with DRB1 showing the most and HLA-C the fewest.

This PCR relied on a set of 60 Vbeta primers and 13 Jbeta primers. The assay was immunoSEQ multiplex PCR, and TCRdb's table has in-frame clones only and misses some. The repertoire holds 150,000 to 200,000 clones, about 85% seen once, with approximately 2.5% in the top ten. The CDR3 is 15 residues long. CDR1 and CDR2 from the germline V gene are LNHDA and SQIVND (reference sequence). Between the trimmed V and J ends, which lost 1 base and 2 bases, there was a span of 11 bases. Notes on this clone: Its antigen remains unknown.

The sequencing input was PBMCs. The V and J genes are TRBV19 and TRBJ2-5; TRBD2 might be the D (6 bases). The receptor was derived from a man between 25 and 39 years old in good health and CMV-seropositive. CDR3 DNA sequence: TGTGCCAGTAGTATAGCGGGGGTTTTACAAGAGACCCAGTACTTC. Amino acids: CASSIAGVLQETQYF.